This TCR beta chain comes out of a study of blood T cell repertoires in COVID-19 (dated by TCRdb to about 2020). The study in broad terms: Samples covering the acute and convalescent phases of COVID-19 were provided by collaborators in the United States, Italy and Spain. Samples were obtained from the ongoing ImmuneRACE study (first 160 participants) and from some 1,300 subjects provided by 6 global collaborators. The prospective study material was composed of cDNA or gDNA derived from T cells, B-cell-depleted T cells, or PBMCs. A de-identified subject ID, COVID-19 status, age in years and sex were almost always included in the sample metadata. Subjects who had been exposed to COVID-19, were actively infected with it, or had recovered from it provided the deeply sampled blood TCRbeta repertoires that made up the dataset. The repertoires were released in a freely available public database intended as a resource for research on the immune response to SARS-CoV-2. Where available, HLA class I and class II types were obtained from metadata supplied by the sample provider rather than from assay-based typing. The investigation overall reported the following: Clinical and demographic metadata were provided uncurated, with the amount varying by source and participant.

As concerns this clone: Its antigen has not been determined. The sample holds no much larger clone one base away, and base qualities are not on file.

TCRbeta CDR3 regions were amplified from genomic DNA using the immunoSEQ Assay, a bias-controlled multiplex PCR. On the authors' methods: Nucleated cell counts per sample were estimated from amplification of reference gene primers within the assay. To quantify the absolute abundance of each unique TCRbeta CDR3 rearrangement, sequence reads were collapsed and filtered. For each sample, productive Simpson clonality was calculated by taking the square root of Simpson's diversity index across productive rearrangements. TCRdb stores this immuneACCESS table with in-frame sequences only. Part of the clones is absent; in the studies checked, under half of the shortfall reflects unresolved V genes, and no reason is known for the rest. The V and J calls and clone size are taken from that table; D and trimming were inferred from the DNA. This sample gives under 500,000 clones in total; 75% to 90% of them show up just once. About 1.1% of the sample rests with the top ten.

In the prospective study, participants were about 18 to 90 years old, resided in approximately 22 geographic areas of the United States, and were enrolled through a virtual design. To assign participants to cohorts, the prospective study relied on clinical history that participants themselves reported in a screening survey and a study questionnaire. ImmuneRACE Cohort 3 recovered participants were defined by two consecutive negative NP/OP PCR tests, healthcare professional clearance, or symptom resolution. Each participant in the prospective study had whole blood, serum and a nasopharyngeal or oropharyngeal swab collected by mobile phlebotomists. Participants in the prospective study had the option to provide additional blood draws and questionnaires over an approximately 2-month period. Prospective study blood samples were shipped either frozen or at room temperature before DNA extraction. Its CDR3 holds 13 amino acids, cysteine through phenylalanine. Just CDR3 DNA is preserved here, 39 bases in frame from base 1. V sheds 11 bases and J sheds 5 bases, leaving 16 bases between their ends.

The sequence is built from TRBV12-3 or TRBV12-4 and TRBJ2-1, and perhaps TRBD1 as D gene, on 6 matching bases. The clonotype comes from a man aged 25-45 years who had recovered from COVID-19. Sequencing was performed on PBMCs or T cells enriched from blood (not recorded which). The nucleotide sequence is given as TGTGCCTGCTTGGTCCGACAGGACAATGAGCAGTTCTTC. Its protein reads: CACLVRQDNEQFF.